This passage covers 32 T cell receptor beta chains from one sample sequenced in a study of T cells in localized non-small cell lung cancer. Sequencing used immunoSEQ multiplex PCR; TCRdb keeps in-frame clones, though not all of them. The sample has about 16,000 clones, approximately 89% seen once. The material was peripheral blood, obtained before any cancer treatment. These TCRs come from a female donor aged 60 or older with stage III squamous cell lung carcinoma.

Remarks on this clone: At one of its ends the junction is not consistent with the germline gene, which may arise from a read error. The CDR3 DNA sequence: TGTGCCAGCCGCTTGAGGACCTACAATGAGCAGTTCTTC. Encoded protein: CASRLRTYNEQFF. The chain has TRBV5-5 and TRBJ2-1; unclear D gene. The germline V gene has CDR1 SGHKS and CDR2 YYEKEE (reference sequence). This CDR3 comprises 13 residues. Full variable domain (rest looked up from reference TRBV5-5 and TRBJ2-1): DAGVTQSPTHLIKTRGQQVTLRCSPISGHKSVSWYQQVLGQGPQFIFQYYEKEERGRGNFPDRFSARQFPNYSSELNVNALLLGDSALYLCASRLRTYNEQFFGPGTRLTVL.

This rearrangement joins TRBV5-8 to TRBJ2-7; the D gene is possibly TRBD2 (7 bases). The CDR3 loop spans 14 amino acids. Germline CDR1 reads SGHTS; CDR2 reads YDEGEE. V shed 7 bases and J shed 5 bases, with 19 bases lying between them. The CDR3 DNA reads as TGTGCCAGCCTCCCGGATGGGGGGGCCGACGAGCAGTACTTC. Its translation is CASLPDGGADEQYF.

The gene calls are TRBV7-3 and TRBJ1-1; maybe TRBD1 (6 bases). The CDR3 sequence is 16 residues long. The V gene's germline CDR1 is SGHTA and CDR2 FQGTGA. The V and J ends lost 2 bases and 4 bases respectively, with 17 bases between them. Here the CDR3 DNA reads TGTGCCAGCAGCTTAGCGTCGGGGGGGCAGGCCACTGAAGCTTTCTTT. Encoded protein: CASSLASGGQATEAFF.

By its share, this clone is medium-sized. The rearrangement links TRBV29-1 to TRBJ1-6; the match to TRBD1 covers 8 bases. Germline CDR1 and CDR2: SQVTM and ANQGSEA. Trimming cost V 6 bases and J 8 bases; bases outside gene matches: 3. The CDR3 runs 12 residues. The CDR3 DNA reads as TGCAGCGTCAAGACAGGGGATTCACCCCTCCACTTT. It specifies CSVKTGDSPLHF.

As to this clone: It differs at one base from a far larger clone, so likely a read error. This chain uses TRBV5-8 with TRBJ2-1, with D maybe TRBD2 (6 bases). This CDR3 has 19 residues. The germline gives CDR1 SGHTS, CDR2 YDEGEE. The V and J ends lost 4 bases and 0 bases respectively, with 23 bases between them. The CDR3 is CASSQESVGTESSYNEQFF. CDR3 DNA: TGTGCCAGCAGCCAAGAGTCGGTCGGGACTGAAAGCTCCTACAATGAGCAGTTCTTC.

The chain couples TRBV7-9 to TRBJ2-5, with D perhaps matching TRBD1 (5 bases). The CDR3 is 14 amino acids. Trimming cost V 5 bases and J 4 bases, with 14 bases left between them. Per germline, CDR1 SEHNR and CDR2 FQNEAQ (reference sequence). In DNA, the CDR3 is TGTGCCAGCAGCCAAGGTTTAGGGGCAGAGACCCAGTACTTC. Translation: CASSQGLGAETQYF.

The CDR3 nucleotides are TGTGCCAGCAGCTGGGGGGTGACAGACACAGATACGCAGTATTTT. Amino acid sequence: CASSWGVTDTDTQYF. The V gene is TRBV5-5, the J gene TRBJ2-3; the D gene is possibly TRBD2 (6 bases). Between the trimmed V and J ends, which lost 3 bases and 2 bases, there was a span of 13 bases. Per the germline V gene, CDR1 is SGHKS and CDR2 is YYEKEE (reference sequence). This CDR3 is built from 15 residues. Full variable domain (rest looked up from reference TRBV5-5 and TRBJ2-3): DAGVTQSPTHLIKTRGQQVTLRCSPISGHKSVSWYQQVLGQGPQFIFQYYEKEERGRGNFPDRFSARQFPNYSSELNVNALLLGDSALYLCASSWGVTDTDTQYFGPGTRLTVL.

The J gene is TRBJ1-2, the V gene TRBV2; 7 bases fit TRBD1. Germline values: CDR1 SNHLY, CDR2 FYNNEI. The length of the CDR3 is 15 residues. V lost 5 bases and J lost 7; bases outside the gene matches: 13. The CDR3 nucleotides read TGTGCCAGCAGTCCCTCGGCAGGGGGAGTAGGTGGCTACACCTTC. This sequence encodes CASSPSAGGVGGYTF.

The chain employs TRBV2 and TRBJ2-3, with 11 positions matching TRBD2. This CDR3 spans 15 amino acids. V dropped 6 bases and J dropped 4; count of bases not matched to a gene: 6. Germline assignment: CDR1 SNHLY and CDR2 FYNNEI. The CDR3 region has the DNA TGTGCCAGCAGGGAGACTAGCGGGGCCGCAGATACGCAGTATTTT. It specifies CASRETSGAADTQYF.

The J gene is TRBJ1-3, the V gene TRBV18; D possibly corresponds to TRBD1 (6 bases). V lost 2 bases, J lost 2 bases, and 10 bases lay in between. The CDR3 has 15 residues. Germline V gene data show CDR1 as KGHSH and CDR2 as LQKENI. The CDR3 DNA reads TGTGCCAGCTCACCAAATCCAGGGGCTGGAAACACCATATATTTT. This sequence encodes CASSPNPGAGNTIYF.

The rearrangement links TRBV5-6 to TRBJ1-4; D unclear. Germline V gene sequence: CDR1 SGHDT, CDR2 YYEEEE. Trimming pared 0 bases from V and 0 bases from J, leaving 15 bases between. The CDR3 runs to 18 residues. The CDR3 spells CASSLESGIGPTNEKLFF. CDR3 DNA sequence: TGTGCCAGCAGCTTGGAATCAGGTATCGGGCCAACTAATGAAAAACTGTTTTTT. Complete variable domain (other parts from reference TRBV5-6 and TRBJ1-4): DAGVTQSPTHLIKTRGQQVTLRCSPKSGHDTVSWYQQALGQGPQFIFQYYEEEERQRGNFPDRFSGHQFPNYSSELNVNALLLGDSALYLCASSLESGIGPTNEKLFFGSGTQLSVL.

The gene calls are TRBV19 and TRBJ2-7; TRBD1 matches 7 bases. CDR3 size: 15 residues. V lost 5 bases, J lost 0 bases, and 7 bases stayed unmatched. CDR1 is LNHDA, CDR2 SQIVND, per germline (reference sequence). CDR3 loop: CASSPRDSYSYEQYF. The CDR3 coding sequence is TGTGCCAGTAGTCCTAGGGACAGTTACTCCTACGAGCAGTACTTC.

For the CDR3, the DNA is TGTGCCAGCAGCTTAGTGGCAAACTATGGCTACACCTTC. The encoded protein is CASSLVANYGYTF. This rearrangement joins TRBV11-2 to TRBJ1-2; D not resolved. Trimming left V 1 base short and J 2 bases short, with 5 bases between. The CDR3 sequence is 13 residues long. The germline V gene has CDR1 SGHAT and CDR2 FQNNGV.

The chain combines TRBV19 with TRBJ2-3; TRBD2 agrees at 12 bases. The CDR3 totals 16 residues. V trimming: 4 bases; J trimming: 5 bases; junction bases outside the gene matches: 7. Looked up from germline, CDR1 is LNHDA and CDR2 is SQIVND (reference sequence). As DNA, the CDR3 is TGTGCCAGTAGTAAACCTAGCGGGAGGGCCGGAGATACGCAGTATTTT. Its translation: CASSKPSGRAGDTQYF.

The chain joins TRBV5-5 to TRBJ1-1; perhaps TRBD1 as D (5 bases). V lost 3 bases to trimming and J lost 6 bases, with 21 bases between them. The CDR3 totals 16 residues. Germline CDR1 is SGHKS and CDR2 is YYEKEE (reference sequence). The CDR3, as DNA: TGTGCCAGCAGCTCCCCCCGGGGGGTCGGGTCTCCTGAAGCTTTCTTT. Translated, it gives CASSSPRGVGSPEAFF. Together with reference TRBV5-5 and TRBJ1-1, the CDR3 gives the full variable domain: DAGVTQSPTHLIKTRGQQVTLRCSPISGHKSVSWYQQVLGQGPQFIFQYYEKEERGRGNFPDRFSARQFPNYSSELNVNALLLGDSALYLCASSSPRGVGSPEAFFGQGTRLTVV.

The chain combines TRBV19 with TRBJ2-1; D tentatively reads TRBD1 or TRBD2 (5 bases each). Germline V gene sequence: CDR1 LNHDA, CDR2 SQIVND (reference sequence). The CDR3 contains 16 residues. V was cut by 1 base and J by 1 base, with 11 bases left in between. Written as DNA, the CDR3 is TGTGCCAGTAGTATAGTCGGGGCAGGTTCCTACAATGAGCAGTTCTTC. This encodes CASSIVGAGSYNEQFF.

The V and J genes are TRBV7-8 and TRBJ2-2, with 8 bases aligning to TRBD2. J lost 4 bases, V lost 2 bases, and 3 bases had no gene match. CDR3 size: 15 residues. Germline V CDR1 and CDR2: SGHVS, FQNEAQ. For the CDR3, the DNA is TGTGCCAGCAGCTTAACTAGCGGTACCACCGGGGAGCTGTTTTTT. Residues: CASSLTSGTTGELFF. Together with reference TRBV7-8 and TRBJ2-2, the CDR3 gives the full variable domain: GAGVSQSPRYKVAKRGQDVALRCDPISGHVSLFWYQQALGQGPEFLTYFQNEAQLDKSGLPSDRFFAERPEGSVSTLKIQRTQQEDSAVYLCASSLTSGTTGELFFGEGSRLTVL.

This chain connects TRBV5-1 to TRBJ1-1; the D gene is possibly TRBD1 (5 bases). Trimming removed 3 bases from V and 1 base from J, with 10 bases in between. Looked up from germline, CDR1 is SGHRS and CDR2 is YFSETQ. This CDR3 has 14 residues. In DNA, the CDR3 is TGCGCCAGCAGCTGGGGGGGTTCGAACACTGAAGCTTTCTTT. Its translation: CASSWGGSNTEAFF.

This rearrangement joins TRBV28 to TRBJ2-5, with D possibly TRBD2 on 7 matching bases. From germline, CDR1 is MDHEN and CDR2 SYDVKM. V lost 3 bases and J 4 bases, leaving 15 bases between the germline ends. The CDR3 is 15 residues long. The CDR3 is CASSLPRGGGETQYF. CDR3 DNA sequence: TGTGCCAGCAGTTTGCCCAGGGGAGGGGGAGAGACCCAGTACTTC.

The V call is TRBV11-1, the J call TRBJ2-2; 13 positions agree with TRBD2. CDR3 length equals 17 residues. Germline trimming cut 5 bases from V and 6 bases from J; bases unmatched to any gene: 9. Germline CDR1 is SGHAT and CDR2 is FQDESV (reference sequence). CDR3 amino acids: CASSLPGLAGPPGELFF. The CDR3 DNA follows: TGTGCCAGCAGCCTCCCGGGACTAGCGGGACCCCCCGGGGAGCTGTTTTTT.

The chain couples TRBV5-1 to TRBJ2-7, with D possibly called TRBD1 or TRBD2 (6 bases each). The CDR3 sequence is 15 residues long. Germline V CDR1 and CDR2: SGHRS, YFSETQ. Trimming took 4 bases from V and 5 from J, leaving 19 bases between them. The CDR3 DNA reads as TGCGCCAGCAGCCCGGCGGGAAGGGGGTCCCACGAGCAGTACTTC. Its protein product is CASSPAGRGSHEQYF.

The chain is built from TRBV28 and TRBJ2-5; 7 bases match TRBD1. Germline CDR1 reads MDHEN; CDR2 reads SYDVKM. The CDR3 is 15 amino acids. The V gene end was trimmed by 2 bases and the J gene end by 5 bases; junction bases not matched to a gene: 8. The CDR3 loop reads CASSLGLGGGETQYF. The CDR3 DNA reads TGTGCCAGCAGTTTAGGTCTAGGGGGCGGGGAGACCCAGTACTTC.

Here the CDR3 reads CASSTGGGEAYGYTF. The CDR3 DNA follows: TGTGCCAGCAGTACCGGGGGGGGAGAGGCCTATGGCTACACCTTC. The chain has TRBV6-1 and TRBJ1-2, with D perhaps matching TRBD1 (5 bases). This CDR3 has 15 amino acids. Trimming removed 5 bases at V and 4 bases at J, with 17 bases between. Per the germline V gene, CDR1 is MNHNS and CDR2 is SASEGT.

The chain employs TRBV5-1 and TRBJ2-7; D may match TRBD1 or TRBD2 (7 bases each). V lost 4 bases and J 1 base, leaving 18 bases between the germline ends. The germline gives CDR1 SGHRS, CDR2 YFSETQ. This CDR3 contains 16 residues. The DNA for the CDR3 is TGCGCCAGCAGCCCCCCTCGGCAGGGGGGGTCCTACGAGCAGTACTTC. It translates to CASSPPRQGGSYEQYF.

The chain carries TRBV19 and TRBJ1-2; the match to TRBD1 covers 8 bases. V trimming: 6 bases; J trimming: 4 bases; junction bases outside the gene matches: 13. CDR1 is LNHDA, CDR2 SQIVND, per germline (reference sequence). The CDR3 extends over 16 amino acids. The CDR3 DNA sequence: TGTGCCAGTAGACTGGGTGGACAGGGAAGTCTCTATGGCTACACCTTC. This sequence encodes CASRLGGQGSLYGYTF.

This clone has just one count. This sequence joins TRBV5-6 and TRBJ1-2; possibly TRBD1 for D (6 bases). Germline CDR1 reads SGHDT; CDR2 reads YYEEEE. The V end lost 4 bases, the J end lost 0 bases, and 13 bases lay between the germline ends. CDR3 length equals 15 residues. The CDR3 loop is CASSPGGGANYGYTF. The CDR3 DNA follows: TGTGCCAGCAGCCCTGGGGGCGGGGCTAACTATGGCTACACCTTC.

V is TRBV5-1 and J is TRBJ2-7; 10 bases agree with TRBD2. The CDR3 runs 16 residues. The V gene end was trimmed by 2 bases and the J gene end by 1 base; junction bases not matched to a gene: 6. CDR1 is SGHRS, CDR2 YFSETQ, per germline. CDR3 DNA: TGCGCCAGCAGCTTAAGCGGGAGGGCCCCTTCCTACGAGCAGTACTTC. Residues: CASSLSGRAPSYEQYF.

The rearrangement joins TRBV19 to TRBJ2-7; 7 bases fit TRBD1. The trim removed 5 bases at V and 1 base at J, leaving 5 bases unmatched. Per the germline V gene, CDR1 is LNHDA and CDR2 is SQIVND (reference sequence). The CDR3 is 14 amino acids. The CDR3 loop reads CASSRQGESYEQYF. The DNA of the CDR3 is TGTGCCAGTAGTCGACAGGGCGAGTCCTACGAGCAGTACTTC.

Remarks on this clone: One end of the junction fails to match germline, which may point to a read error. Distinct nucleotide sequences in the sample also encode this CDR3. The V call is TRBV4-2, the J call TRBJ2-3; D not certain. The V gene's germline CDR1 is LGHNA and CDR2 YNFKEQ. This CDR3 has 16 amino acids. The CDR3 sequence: CASSQLTGASTDTQYF. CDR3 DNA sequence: TGTGCCAGCAGCCAACTTACCGGAGCCAGCACGGATACGCAGTATTTT.

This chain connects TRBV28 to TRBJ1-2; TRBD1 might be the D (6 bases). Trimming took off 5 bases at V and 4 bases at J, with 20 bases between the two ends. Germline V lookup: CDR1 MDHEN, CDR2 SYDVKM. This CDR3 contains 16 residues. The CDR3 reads CASSGNLQGLIYGYTF. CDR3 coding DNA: TGTGCCAGCAGTGGGAATCTACAGGGTCTAATCTATGGCTACACCTTC.

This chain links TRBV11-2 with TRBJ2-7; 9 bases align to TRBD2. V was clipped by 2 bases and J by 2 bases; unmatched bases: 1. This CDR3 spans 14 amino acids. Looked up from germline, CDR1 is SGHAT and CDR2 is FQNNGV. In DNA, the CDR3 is TGTGCCAGCAGCTTATTAGCGGGAGCCTACGAGCAGTACTTC. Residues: CASSLLAGAYEQYF.

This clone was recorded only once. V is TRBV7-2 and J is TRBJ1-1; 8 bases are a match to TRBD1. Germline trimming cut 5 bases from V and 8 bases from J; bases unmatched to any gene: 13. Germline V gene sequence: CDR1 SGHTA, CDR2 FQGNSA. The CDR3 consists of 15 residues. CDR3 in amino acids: CASSLTGTGPNEAFF. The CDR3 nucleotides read TGTGCCAGCAGCCTTACCGGGACAGGCCCGAACGAAGCTTTCTTT.